The 8 T cell receptor beta chains below were found in one sample sequenced in a study of blood T cell repertoires in COVID-19. TCRdb's table, derived via immunoSEQ multiplex PCR, lists solely in-frame clones and lacks some. The sample includes approximately 270,000 clones, 90% to 95% seen only once; the top ten take around 1.3%. What was sequenced was PBMCs or T cells enriched from blood (not recorded which). The receptor set was obtained from a human donor in a cohort exposed to, infected with or recovered from COVID-19 (not recorded which). The donor label of this sample is uncertain.

The rearrangement joins TRBV9 to TRBJ2-2; 8 bases are a match to TRBD1. Trimming took 4 bases from V and 0 from J; bases not matched to a gene: 14. CDR3 size: 19 residues. Germline values: CDR1 SGDLS, CDR2 YYNGEE. The CDR3 loop reads CASSLLQGAHTSNTGELFF. CDR3 nucleotide sequence: TGTGCCAGCAGCCTACTGCAGGGGGCCCACACTTCGAACACCGGGGAGCTGTTTTTT. Full variable domain (rest looked up from reference TRBV9 and TRBJ2-2): DSGVTQTPKHLITATGQRVTLRCSPRSGDLSVYWYQQSLDQGLQFLIQYYNGEERAKGNILERFSAQQFPDLHSELNLSSLELGDSALYFCASSLLQGAHTSNTGELFFGEGSRLTVL.

This rearrangement joins TRBV15 to TRBJ1-4, with 7 bases that match TRBD1. Germline trimming cut 1 base from V and 8 bases from J; bases unmatched to any gene: 13. CDR1 and CDR2 from the germline V gene are LNHNV and YYDKDF (reference sequence). This CDR3 has 17 residues. The CDR3 DNA is TGTGCCACCAGCAGAGGTTTTCCGGGACAGACCTTGGAAAAACTGTTTTTT. Amino acid sequence: CATSRGFPGQTLEKLFF. The full variable domain, with the rest looked up from reference TRBV15 and TRBJ1-4, is DAMVIQNPRYQVTQFGKPVTLSCSQTLNHNVMYWYQQKSSQAPKLLFHYYDKDFNNEADTPDNFQSRRPNTSFCFLDIRSPGLGDTAMYLCATSRGFPGQTLEKLFFGSGTQLSVL.

The chain employs TRBV6-5 and TRBJ1-2; D is unresolved. Trimming removed 8 bases at V and 6 bases at J, with 13 bases between. This CDR3 is 12 amino acids long. The V gene's germline CDR1 is MNHEY and CDR2 SVGAGI. The CDR3 nucleotides read TGTGCCAGCGGGCGAGTGAATCATGGCTACACCTTC. The encoded protein is CASGRVNHGYTF.

The chain employs TRBV29-1 and TRBJ2-1; weak D call: TRBD2 (7 bases). The V gene lost 6 bases and the J gene lost 5 bases, with 14 bases spanning the gap. The CDR3 consists of 13 residues. The V gene's germline CDR1 is SQVTM and CDR2 ANQGSEA. CDR3 bases: TGCAGCGTCAAGGGGGGGCAGCACAATGAGCAGTTCTTC. Its protein is CSVKGGQHNEQFF.

The chain joins TRBV7-9 to TRBJ1-6; TRBD1 agrees at 9 bases. Germline CDR1 is SEHNR and CDR2 is FQNEAQ (reference sequence). Trimming at V came to 5 bases and at J to 7 bases, leaving 9 bases not matched to a gene. The CDR3 totals 16 residues. CDR3 loop: CASSRWTGDLNSPLHF. CDR3 coding DNA: TGTGCCAGCAGCCGCTGGACAGGGGACTTGAATTCACCCCTCCACTTT.

V is TRBV27 and J is TRBJ1-4; 8 bases are shared with TRBD1. The CDR3 has 16 amino acids. V dropped 6 bases and J dropped 3; count of bases not matched to a gene: 9. Germline loops: CDR1 MNHEY, CDR2 SMNVEV (reference sequence). The CDR3 DNA reads TGTGCCAGCAGCAGGGGGCGGAGGCCCCCTAATGAAAAACTGTTTTTT. This gives the protein CASSRGRRPPNEKLFF.

The table lists this clone with a count of one. V and J are TRBV23-1 and TRBJ1-5, with TRBD1 matching over 8 bases. TRBV23-1 counts as an open reading frame of uncertain function. V lost 0 bases and J lost 6; bases outside the gene matches: 4. The CDR3 extends over 15 amino acids. The CDR3 DNA is TGCGCCAGCAGTCAATCGCAGGGGGCCGGTCAGCCCCAGCATTTT. Amino acids: CASSQSQGAGQPQHF.

The chain uses TRBV2 and TRBJ2-7, with TRBD2 matching over 7 bases. The V and J ends lost 4 bases and 6 bases, in that order; junction bases with no gene match: 3. Germline CDR1 and CDR2: SNHLY and FYNNEI. This CDR3 is 12 amino acids long. CDR3 amino acids: CASSGEGIEQYF. CDR3 in DNA: TGTGCCAGCAGTGGGGAGGGGATCGAGCAGTACTTC.